Sequencing of this T cell receptor beta chain was carried out in a study of blood T cells in healthy people across ages. PCR was performed a second time for 7 to 11 cycles using a sample-barcoded 5' primer and a J-beta primer mix. TCRdb reprocessed the 5' RACE reads with MiXCR, giving one entry per CDR3 protein. The sample has under 950,000 distinct CDR3 sequences, 20% to 25% seen once; the top ten hold 22%. The CDR3 is made up of 11 amino acids. V shed 5 bases and J shed 6 bases, with 8 bases lying between them. Germline CDR1 and CDR2: SQVTM and ANQGSEA. In this sample, this clonotype turned up a few times. No antigen is known for it. Findings of the study overall: For the donors, CMV status was unknown and possibly confounded expanded clonotype changes. Investigators treated diversity estimates from one million T cells as underestimates.

The chain uses TRBV29-1 and TRBJ2-1; possible D gene TRBD2, 6 bases. This TCR derives from a man between 65 and 85 years old in good health. The sequenced sample consisted of blood. The CDR3, as DNA: TGCAGCGTTTGGGACTGCAATGAGCAGTTCTTC. Its protein is CSVWDCNEQFF.